The sequence of this T cell receptor beta chain was determined in a study of blood T cell repertoires in COVID-19. The overall study: The origin of the acute and convalescent COVID-19 samples was the United States, Italy and Spain. T cells, B-cell-depleted T cells, or PBMCs supplied cDNA or gDNA.

Germline V CDR1 and CDR2: SEHNR, FQNEAQ (reference sequence). The CDR3 totals 16 residues. The trim removed 5 bases at V and 7 bases at J, leaving 11 bases unmatched. Authors' processing steps: Estimation of nucleated cell counts relied on the amplification of reference gene primers. This table comes from immunoSEQ multiplex PCR, and its TCRdb copy is limited to in-frame clones, with some not included. Clone size and V and J calls were adopted from that table, with D and trimming inferred from the DNA. The sample holds about 410,000 clones, more than 80% seen once. The sequenced sample consisted of peripheral blood. V is TRBV7-9 and J is TRBJ2-6; TRBD1 aligns across 7 bases. The receptor comes from a woman aged 25 to 39 with active or convalescent COVID-19. The CDR3 is CASSLDRVQRANVLTF. The CDR3 DNA sequence: TGTGCCAGCAGCCTAGACAGGGTTCAACGCGCCAACGTCCTGACTTTC.